This TCR beta chain was observed in a study of T cells in narcolepsy. On the study more broadly: Donors had narcolepsy type 1 or type 2, or were healthy controls.

To note about this clone: Its antigen is not known.

Study results and caveats: Autoreactive HCRT-specific and TRIB2-specific clonotypes were marked in same-patient CSF-versus-blood CD4+ comparisons.

Generated by immunoSEQ multiplex PCR, the TCRdb table keeps only in-frame clones and is missing some. The data contain fewer than 35,000 clones, 80% to 85% of them singletons. Trimming removed 2 bases at V and 6 bases at J, with 9 bases between. The germline CDR1 and CDR2 sequences are SGHTA and FQGTGA. This CDR3 has 13 residues. This sequence was found in a human donor with narcolepsy. The chain recombines TRBV7-3 with TRBJ2-3; D call uncertain. Sequencing was performed on CD45RA- memory CD4+ T cells from PBMCs. The chain's CDR3 is CASSLGLWDTQYF. For the CDR3, the DNA is TGTGCCAGCAGCTTAGGGTTGTGGGATACGCAGTATTTT.